Reported below is one TCR beta chain. The data were produced by immunoSEQ multiplex PCR, yet TCRdb's version contains in-frame clones alone and is incomplete. This sample has roughly 32,000 clones, with around four fifths found just once. The CDR3 consists of 16 residues. V lost 3 bases and J lost 0, with 14 bases in between. Germline V gene data show CDR1 as LNHDA and CDR2 as SQIVND (reference sequence). The data are from a study of STAT5B mutations in CD4+ large granular lymphocyte leukemia. Sample: CD4+ T cells from blood buffy coats. The chain links TRBV19 to TRBJ1-1; possibly TRBD1 for D (5 bases). The source of this sequence is a human donor in good health. Here the CDR3 reads CASSMGQSRMNTEAFF. For the CDR3, the DNA is TGTGCCAGTAGTATGGGGCAGAGTCGCATGAACACTGAAGCTTTCTTT.